Below, 13 T cell receptor beta chains from the same sample are listed, as sequenced in a study of T-cell memory formation after mild COVID-19. Each CDR3 protein gets one entry after TCRdb re-called the 5' RACE reads with MiXCR. The data contain about 170,000 distinct CDR3 sequences, over 10% of them seen just once; the ten biggest clones take up approximately 3.4%. The specimen was PBMCs or a T cell subset sorted from them (not recorded which). Source of these receptors: a man in his late teens or twenties who had mild COVID-19 (a few samples of this study predate the infection). Cell type and time point are not known.

Only a few counts were recorded for this clonotype. The chain combines TRBV6-2 or TRBV6-3 with TRBJ1-3; tentatively, D is TRBD1 (6 bases). The ends were cut back, 6 bases at V and 4 bases at J, with 10 bases in the middle. CDR1 and CDR2 (germline): MNHEY, SVGEGT. The CDR3 loop spans 13 amino acids. This chain's CDR3 is CASRSTGGNTIYF. The CDR3 nucleotides read TGTGCCAGCAGGAGCACAGGGGGAAACACCATATATTTT.

J is TRBJ2-6 and V is TRBV7-9; the D is unclear. The CDR3 runs to 16 residues. CDR1 is SEHNR, CDR2 FQNEAQ, per germline (reference sequence). Trimming pared 5 bases from V and 1 base from J, leaving 12 bases between. CDR3 amino acids: CASSPRYQSGANVLTF. The DNA for the CDR3 is TGTGCCAGCAGCCCACGGTATCAGTCTGGGGCCAACGTCCTGACTTTC. The complete variable domain, with remaining parts taken from reference TRBV7-9 and TRBJ2-6, reads DTGVSQNPRHKITKRGQNVTFRCDPISEHNRLYWYRQTLGQGPEFLTYFQNEAQLEKSRLLSDRFSAERPKGSFSTLEIQRTEQGDSAMYLCASSPRYQSGANVLTFGAGSRLTVL.

The table lists this clonotype with many counts. The chain is built from TRBV6-5 and TRBJ1-5, with TRBD1 as a possible D gene (6 bases). The ends were cut back, 5 bases at V and 1 base at J, with 18 bases in the middle. CDR3 length: 17 residues. CDR1 is MNHEY and CDR2 is SVGAGI in the germline V gene. This chain's CDR3 is CASSATGLVVSNQPQHF. Here the CDR3 DNA reads TGTGCCAGCAGTGCAACAGGGTTAGTGGTGAGCAATCAGCCCCAGCATTTT.

This clonotype was recorded a few times. The chain joins TRBV9 to TRBJ2-5; D ambiguous. Germline loops: CDR1 SGDLS, CDR2 YYNGEE. This CDR3 spans 12 amino acids. Trimming cost V 1 base and J 5 bases, with 6 bases left between them. CDR3 nucleotide sequence: TGTGCCAGCAGCGTAAATCAGGAGACCCAGTACTTC. This gives the protein CASSVNQETQYF.

This clonotype was seen a few times. Written as DNA, the CDR3 is TGTGCCAACTCCTGGGGTAGTAGCGGGGGGACAGATACGCAGTATTTT. It translates to CANSWGSSGGTDTQYF. The chain recombines TRBV2 with TRBJ2-3; TRBD2 matches 10 bases. The trim removed 10 bases at V and 3 bases at J, leaving 13 bases unmatched. The CDR3 runs to 16 residues. Germline V CDR1 and CDR2: SNHLY, FYNNEI. The complete variable domain, with remaining parts taken from reference TRBV2 and TRBJ2-3, reads EPEVTQTPSHQVTQMGQEVILRCVPISNHLYFYWYRQILGQKVEFLVSFYNNEISEKSEIFDDQFSVERPDGSNFTLKIRSTKLEDSAMYFCANSWGSSGGTDTQYFGPGTRLTVL.

The chain uses TRBV6-5 and TRBJ2-6, with D uncertain. V was shortened by 0 bases and J by 4 bases, with 10 bases between the two germline ends. The CDR3 runs 16 residues. Per the germline V gene, CDR1 is MNHEY and CDR2 is SVGAGI. Written as DNA, the CDR3 is TGTGCCAGCAGTTACTCCCGCACGCCCGGGGCCAACGTCCTGACTTTC. Its protein is CASSYSRTPGANVLTF.

The chain is built from TRBV10-3 and TRBJ2-2, with unresolved D. Germline V gene sequence: CDR1 ENHRY, CDR2 SYGVKD. Trimming took 4 bases from V and 2 from J, leaving 8 bases between them. The length of the CDR3 is 14 residues. The CDR3 region is CAISARTNTGELFF. CDR3 coding DNA: TGTGCCATCAGTGCTAGGACCAACACCGGGGAGCTGTTTTTT.

This clonotype was picked up a small number of times. The chain couples TRBV7-2 to TRBJ2-7; 9 bases match TRBD1. The CDR3 spans 15 residues. Trimming removed 2 bases from V and 6 bases from J; junction bases left unmatched: 8. Germline V CDR1 and CDR2: SGHTA, FQGNSA. The CDR3 coding sequence is TGTGCCAGCAGCTTACAGGTCGGGACAGGGTTCGAGCAGTACGTC. Its protein is CASSLQVGTGFEQYV.

This sequence joins TRBV18 and TRBJ1-3; 7 bases map to TRBD1. The ends lost 3 bases at V and 7 bases at J; junction bases unmatched: 6. The germline V gene has CDR1 KGHSH and CDR2 LQKENI. The CDR3 totals 14 residues. CDR3 sequence reads: CASSPTGLGNTIYF. CDR3 nucleotide sequence: TGTGCCAGCTCACCGACAGGGCTCGGGAACACCATATATTTT. The full variable domain, in which reference TRBV18 and TRBJ1-3 provide the parts outside the CDR3, is NAGVMQNPRHLVRRRGQEARLRCSPMKGHSHVYWYRQLPEEGLKFMVYLQKENIIDESGMPKERFSAEFPKEGPSILRIQQVVRGDSAAYFCASSPTGLGNTIYFGEGSWLTVV.

The rearrangement joins TRBV7-2 to TRBJ2-4; TRBD1 might be the D (5 bases). Trimming cost V 2 bases and J 0 bases, with 17 bases left between them. This CDR3 has 18 amino acids. The germline V gene encodes CDR1 SGHTA and CDR2 FQGNSA. Here the CDR3 DNA reads TGTGCCAGCAGCTTACATTTCGTACAGGCGCTAGCCAAAAACATTCAGTACTTC. Encoded protein: CASSLHFVQALAKNIQYF.

This rearrangement joins TRBV28 to TRBJ1-2; a weak D match, TRBD1 (5 bases). Germline V gene data show CDR1 as MDHEN and CDR2 as SYDVKM. Trimming left V 6 bases short and J 9 bases short, with 17 bases between. This CDR3 is 13 amino acids long. The CDR3 coding sequence is TGTGCCAGCAGATCTGGGGCAGAGAGGCGCTACACCTTC. Translating it yields CASRSGAERRYTF.

This clonotype was seen a few times. The chain recombines TRBV6-1 with TRBJ1-4; perhaps TRBD1 as D (5 bases). Germline V gene lookup returns CDR1 MNHNS and CDR2 SASEGT. This CDR3 contains 16 residues. V gave up 6 bases and J gave up 4 bases, with 18 bases separating them. This CDR3 reads CASSLGTSTINEKLFF. In DNA, the CDR3 is TGTGCCAGCAGCCTCGGGACCAGTACGATTAATGAAAAACTGTTTTTT.

This chain uses TRBV6-5 with TRBJ2-7, with D possibly called TRBD1 or TRBD2 (5 bases each). CDR3 size: 15 residues. Germline values: CDR1 MNHEY, CDR2 SVGAGI. The V end lost 5 bases, the J end lost 3 bases, and 17 bases lay between the germline ends. In DNA, the CDR3 is TGTGCCAGCAGTCGCCGGTTCCGGGGCATCTACGAGCAGTACTTC. Its protein product is CASSRRFRGIYEQYF.